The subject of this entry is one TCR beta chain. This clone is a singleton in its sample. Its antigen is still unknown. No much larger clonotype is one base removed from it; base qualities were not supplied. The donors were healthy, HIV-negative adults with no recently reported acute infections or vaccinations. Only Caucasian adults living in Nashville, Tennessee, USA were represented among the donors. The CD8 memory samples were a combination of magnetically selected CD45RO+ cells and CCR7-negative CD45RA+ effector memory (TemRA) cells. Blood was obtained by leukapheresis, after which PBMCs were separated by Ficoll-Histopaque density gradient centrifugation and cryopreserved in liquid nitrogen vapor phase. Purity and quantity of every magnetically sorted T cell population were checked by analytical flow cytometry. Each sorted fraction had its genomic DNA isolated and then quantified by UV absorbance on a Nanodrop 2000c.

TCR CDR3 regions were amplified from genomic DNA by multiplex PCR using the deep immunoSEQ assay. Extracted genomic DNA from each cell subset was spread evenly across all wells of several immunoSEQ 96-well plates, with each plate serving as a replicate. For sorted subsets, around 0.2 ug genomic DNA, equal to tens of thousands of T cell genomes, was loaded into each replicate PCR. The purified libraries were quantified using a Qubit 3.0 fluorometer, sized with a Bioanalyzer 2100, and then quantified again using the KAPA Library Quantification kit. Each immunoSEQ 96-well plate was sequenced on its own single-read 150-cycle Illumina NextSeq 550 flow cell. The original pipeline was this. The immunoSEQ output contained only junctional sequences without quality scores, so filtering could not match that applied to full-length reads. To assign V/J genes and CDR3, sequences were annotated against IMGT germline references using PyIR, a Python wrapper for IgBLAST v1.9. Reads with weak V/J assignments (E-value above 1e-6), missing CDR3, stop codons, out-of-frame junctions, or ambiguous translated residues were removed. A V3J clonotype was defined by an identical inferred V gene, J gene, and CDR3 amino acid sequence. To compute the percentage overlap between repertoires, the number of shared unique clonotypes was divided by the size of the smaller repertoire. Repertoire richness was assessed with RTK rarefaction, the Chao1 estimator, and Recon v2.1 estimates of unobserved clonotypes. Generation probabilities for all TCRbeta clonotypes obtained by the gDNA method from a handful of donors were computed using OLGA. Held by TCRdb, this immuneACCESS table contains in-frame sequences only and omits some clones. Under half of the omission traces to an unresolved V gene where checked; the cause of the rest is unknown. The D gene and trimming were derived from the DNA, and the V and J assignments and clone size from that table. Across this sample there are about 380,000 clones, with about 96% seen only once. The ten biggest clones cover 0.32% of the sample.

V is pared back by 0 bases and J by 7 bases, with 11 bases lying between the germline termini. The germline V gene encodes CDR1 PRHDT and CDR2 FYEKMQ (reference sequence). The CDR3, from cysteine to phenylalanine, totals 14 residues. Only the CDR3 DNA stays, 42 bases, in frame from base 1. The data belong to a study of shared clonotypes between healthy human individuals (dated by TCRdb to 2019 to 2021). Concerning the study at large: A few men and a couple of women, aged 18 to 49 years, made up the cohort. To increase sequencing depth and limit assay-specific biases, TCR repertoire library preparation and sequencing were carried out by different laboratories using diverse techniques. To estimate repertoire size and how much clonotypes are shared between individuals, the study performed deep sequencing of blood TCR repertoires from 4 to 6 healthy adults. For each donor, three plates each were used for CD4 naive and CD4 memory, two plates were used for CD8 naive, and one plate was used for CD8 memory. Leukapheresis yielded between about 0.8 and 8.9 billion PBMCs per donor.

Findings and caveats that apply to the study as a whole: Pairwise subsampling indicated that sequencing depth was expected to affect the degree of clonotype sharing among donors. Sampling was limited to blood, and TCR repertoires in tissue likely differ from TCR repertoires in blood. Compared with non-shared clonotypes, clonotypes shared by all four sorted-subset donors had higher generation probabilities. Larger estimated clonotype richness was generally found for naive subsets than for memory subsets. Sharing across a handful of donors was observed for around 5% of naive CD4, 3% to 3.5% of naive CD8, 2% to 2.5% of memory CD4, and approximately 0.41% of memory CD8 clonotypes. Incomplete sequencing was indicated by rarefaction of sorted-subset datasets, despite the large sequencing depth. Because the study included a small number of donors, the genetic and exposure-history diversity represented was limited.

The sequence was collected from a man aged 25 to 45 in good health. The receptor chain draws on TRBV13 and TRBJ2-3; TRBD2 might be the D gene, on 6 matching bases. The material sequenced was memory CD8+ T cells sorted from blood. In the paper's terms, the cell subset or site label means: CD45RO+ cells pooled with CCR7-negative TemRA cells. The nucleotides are TGTGCCAGCAGCTTAGGAAAACTAGCCAATACGCAGTATTTT. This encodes CASSLGKLANTQYF.